These 13 T cell receptor beta chains were all obtained from the same sample, sequenced in a study of response to subunit inactivated influenza vaccine (dated by TCRdb to the late 2010s). Library preparation was by RT-PCR. The sequencer was an Illumina HiSeq 2500. TCRdb redid the processing of the public reads, applying fastp at Q25 and MiXCR, and retained in-frame beta chains. Merged by CDR3 protein, the rows form single entries marked with the most common genes and DNA. The sample has about 520,000 distinct CDR3 sequences on record, 25% of them singletons. Jointly, the top ten make up 1.5% to 2% of the sample. The specimen comprised CD4+ T cells sorted from PBMCs, sampled about 5 days after vaccination. The origin of the receptors is a man in his forties or fifties who received an inactivated influenza vaccine. Donor details come from another sample of the same person, matched by shared clones.

This rearrangement joins TRBV5-5 to TRBJ2-5, with TRBD2 as a possible D gene (6 bases). CDR3 length: 15 amino acids. V lost 4 bases and J lost 2, with 15 bases in between. Germline CDR1 reads SGHKS; CDR2 reads YYEKEE (reference sequence). The CDR3 coding sequence is TGTGCCAGCAGCCGGACCCCGGGGGTGCAAGAGACCCAGTACTTC. Translated, it gives CASSRTPGVQETQYF. The full variable domain, rest sourced from reference TRBV5-5 and TRBJ2-5, is DAGVTQSPTHLIKTRGQQVTLRCSPISGHKSVSWYQQVLGQGPQFIFQYYEKEERGRGNFPDRFSARQFPNYSSELNVNALLLGDSALYLCASSRTPGVQETQYFGPGTRLLVL.

This chain joins TRBV6-5 and TRBJ2-7; D not certain. Per germline, CDR1 MNHEY and CDR2 SVGAGI. This CDR3 region has 12 residues. Trimming shortened V by 2 bases and J by 4 bases, and 6 bases separated the two germline ends. The chain's CDR3 is CASSYKGYEQYF. The CDR3 region has the DNA TGTGCCAGCAGTTACAAAGGGTACGAGCAGTACTTC.

The genes are TRBV20-1 and TRBJ2-3; TRBD2 aligns across 11 bases. Germline V gene sequence: CDR1 DFQATT, CDR2 SNEGSKA (reference sequence). V shed 2 bases and J 1 base; nucleotides not matched to a gene: 5. The CDR3 loop spans 16 amino acids. The DNA for the CDR3 is TGCAGTGCTAGACCGCGACTAGCGGGGCGCACAGATACGCAGTATTTT. Amino acid sequence: CSARPRLAGRTDTQYF.

The chain has TRBV6-2 or TRBV6-3 and TRBJ1-6, with 9 bases lining up with TRBD1. Trimming cost V 4 bases and J 7 bases; bases outside gene matches: 14. From germline, CDR1 is MNHEY and CDR2 SVGEGT. This CDR3 region has 18 residues. CDR3 DNA: TGTGCCAGCAGTTCCCTCGGTCCGGGACAGGGACAAAATTCACCCCTCCACTTT. It encodes CASSSLGPGQGQNSPLHF.

The V and J genes are TRBV5-6 and TRBJ1-1, with 7 bases matching TRBD1. Germline loops: CDR1 SGHDT, CDR2 YYEEEE. V lost 3 bases to trimming and J lost 1 base; unmatched junction nucleotides: 12. The CDR3 runs 17 residues. CDR3 region: CASSSNDRDTRNTEAFF. The CDR3 bases are TGTGCCAGCAGCTCTAACGACAGGGACACTCGGAACACTGAAGCTTTCTTT.

This clonotype was detected ten times or more. V and J are TRBV9 and TRBJ2-2, with TRBD1 matching over 8 bases. Trimming cost V 4 bases and J 5 bases; bases outside gene matches: 13. Per the germline V gene, CDR1 is SGDLS and CDR2 is YYNGEE. CDR3 size: 17 residues. CDR3 DNA sequence: TGTGCCAGCAGCTTTAACCCCGGCGACAGGGGAACCGGGGAGCTGTTTTTT. Its protein is CASSFNPGDRGTGELFF.

V is TRBV3-1 and J is TRBJ2-1; 9 nucleotides line up with TRBD2. Trimming took 4 bases from V and 10 from J; bases not matched to a gene: 8. The germline V gene encodes CDR1 LGHDT and CDR2 YNNKEL (reference sequence). This CDR3 has 14 amino acids. CDR3 region: CASSPGLASGEQFF. The CDR3 region has the DNA TGTGCCAGCAGCCCGGGACTAGCATCCGGCGAGCAGTTCTTC.

The rearrangement links TRBV21-1 to TRBJ2-1; the table's D call TRBD1 went unverified against the DNA. TRBV21-1 is flagged as a pseudogene. The CDR3 sequence is 15 residues long. The CDR3 DNA reads as TGTGCCAGCAGCAAAGAAGCGACAGGACATAATGAGCAGTTCTTC. It specifies CASSKEATGHNEQFF.

V gene TRBV21-1 combines with J gene TRBJ2-1; the table's TRBD2 call for D was not verified on the DNA. TRBV21-1 is a pseudogene locus. The CDR3 is 18 residues long. This chain's CDR3 is CASSKRGRAGFSYNEQFF. The CDR3 DNA sequence: TGTGCCAGCAGCAAACGAGGGCGTGCGGGGTTCTCCTACAATGAGCAGTTCTTC.

This clonotype was seen a single time. The chain carries TRBV15 and TRBJ2-5, with 15 nucleotides matching TRBD2. Germline trimming cut 0 bases from V and 4 bases from J; bases unmatched to any gene: 12. CDR3 length equals 20 residues. Germline CDR1 LNHNV, CDR2 YYDKDF (reference sequence). The CDR3 reads CATSRDPRGLAGGHRETQYF. The CDR3 nucleotides read TGTGCCACCAGCAGAGACCCCCGGGGACTAGCGGGGGGCCATAGAGAGACCCAGTACTTC. The entire variable domain, with the rest obtained from reference TRBV15 and TRBJ2-5, is as follows: DAMVIQNPRYQVTQFGKPVTLSCSQTLNHNVMYWYQQKSSQAPKLLFHYYDKDFNNEADTPDNFQSRRPNTSFCFLDIRSPGLGDTAMYLCATSRDPRGLAGGHRETQYFGPGTRLLVL.

The rearrangement uses TRBV24-1 and TRBJ2-1; 8 nucleotides line up with TRBD1. The CDR3 extends over 16 amino acids. Germline V lookup: CDR1 KGHDR, CDR2 SFDVKD. Trimming at V came to 6 bases and at J to 4 bases, leaving 10 bases not matched to a gene. The CDR3, as DNA: TGTGCCACCAGTAAAGGGACAGGTAGGGTTTACAATGAGCAGTTCTTC. It is translated as CATSKGTGRVYNEQFF.

This chain connects TRBV7-8 to TRBJ2-1; 9 bases agree with TRBD1. V was clipped by 4 bases and J by 5 bases; unmatched bases: 15. The CDR3 is made up of 18 amino acids. The germline V gene encodes CDR1 SGHVS and CDR2 FQNEAQ. The CDR3 nucleotides read TGTGCCAGCAGCTCAGCAGTGACGGGACAGGGATCGAACAATGAGCAGTTCTTC. The encoded protein is CASSSAVTGQGSNNEQFF.

This clonotype was seen many times. The chain has TRBV20-1 and TRBJ2-1; 7 bases fit TRBD1. Per germline, CDR1 DFQATT and CDR2 SNEGSKA (reference sequence). Unmatched junction bases numbered 14, after V lost 3 bases and J lost 12 bases. This CDR3 has 14 residues. The CDR3 loop is CSASATDKGAGQFF. In DNA, the CDR3 is TGCAGTGCTAGCGCAACCGACAAGGGGGCAGGGCAGTTCTTC.